This T cell receptor (beta chain) came from a study of CD8 T cells in ankylosing spondylitis. Study-wide points: In peripheral blood, disease-linked CD8+ clones occurred at relatively low frequencies. Blood from ankylosing spondylitis patients appeared to carry a characteristic roughly eight-variant TCR beta motif. The study looked at matched synovial fluid samples from ankylosing spondylitis patients. Disease-linked clones were reported to be significantly enriched there.

Quantitative 5'-RACE was performed with molecular barcodes, and it yielded the TCR beta libraries. One entry per CDR3 protein, called by TCRdb with MiXCR from the 5' RACE reads. The sample shows 250,000 or so distinct CDR3 sequences, 18% of them seen only once. The CDR3 covers 14 residues. Germline V CDR1 and CDR2: SGHDT, YYEEEE. Trimming shortened V by 3 bases and J by 5 bases, and 15 bases separated the two germline ends. Note on this clonotype: Its antigen is unknown.

Sample: blood, either unsorted or a sorted T cell fraction (not recorded which). The chain links TRBV5-6 to TRBJ2-7; D gene unclear. This receptor was identified in a male donor with ankylosing spondylitis or in good health (not recorded which). The CDR3 region is CASSSRLGFHEQYF. The CDR3 coding sequence is TGTGCCAGCAGCTCCCGATTGGGGTTCCACGAGCAGTACTTC.